The 19 T cell receptor beta chains below come from one sample, sequenced in a study of response to subunit inactivated influenza vaccine. TCRdb reprocessed the RT-PCR reads via MiXCR and lists one record per CDR3 protein. The sample carries 700,000 to 900,000 distinct CDR3 sequences, 21% recorded once. The material sequenced was PBMCs from blood, taken more than 4 days after vaccination. All receptors derive from a man aged 45-60 years who received an inactivated influenza vaccine.

This chain uses TRBV20-1 with TRBJ2-1; 8 bases agree with TRBD1. Germline lookup yields CDR1 DFQATT and CDR2 SNEGSKA (reference sequence). With 8 bases clipped from V and 2 bases from J, the junction kept 17 bases outside the gene matches. The length of the CDR3 is 17 residues. This CDR3 reads CSSKRDRMFRPYNEQFF. CDR3 DNA: TGCAGTTCTAAAAGGGACAGGATGTTCCGGCCCTACAATGAGCAGTTCTTC.

The genes are TRBV4-2 and TRBJ2-7; 12 bases agree with TRBD2. The CDR3 runs 15 residues. J lost 5 bases, V lost 4 bases, and 6 bases had no gene match. Germline V CDR1 and CDR2: LGHNA, YNFKEQ. CDR3 amino acids: CASSRRLAGDNEQYF. For the CDR3, the DNA is TGTGCCAGCAGCCGCCGACTAGCGGGAGACAACGAGCAGTACTTC.

The rearrangement links TRBV7-9 to TRBJ2-5; a weak D match, TRBD1 (6 bases). The CDR3 has 14 residues. CDR1 and CDR2 from the germline V gene are SEHNR and FQNEAQ (reference sequence). Deletions cut 2 bases from V and 6 bases from J, with 13 bases between. CDR3 nucleotide sequence: TGTGCCAGCAGCTTACAGGGGCCCCGGCAGACCCAGTACTTC. Amino acids: CASSLQGPRQTQYF.

V is TRBV7-9 and J is TRBJ2-7; D is unclear. Germline CDR1 and CDR2: SEHNR and FQNEAQ (reference sequence). The V gene lost 4 bases and the J gene lost 0 bases, with 10 bases spanning the gap. The CDR3 loop spans 14 amino acids. The CDR3 DNA sequence: TGTGCCAGCAGCTCAGGTTGGGACTCCTACGAGCAGTACTTC. Its protein product is CASSSGWDSYEQYF.

This clonotype occurred a few times. The chain is built from TRBV20-1 and TRBJ1-5; weak D call: TRBD1 (5 bases). From germline, CDR1 is DFQATT and CDR2 SNEGSKA (reference sequence). The germline V and J ends were trimmed by 2 bases and 3 bases, with 14 bases remaining between them. This CDR3 is 15 amino acids long. CDR3 sequence: CSARNRGAPNQPQHF. CDR3 nucleotide sequence: TGCAGTGCTAGAAATCGTGGGGCCCCCAATCAGCCCCAGCATTTT.

This chain links TRBV6-1 with TRBJ2-2; maybe TRBD1 (5 bases). Trimming shortened V by 7 bases and J by 4 bases, and 13 bases separated the two germline ends. Germline V gene lookup returns CDR1 MNHNS and CDR2 SASEGT. The CDR3 runs to 14 residues. CDR3 bases: TGTGCCAGCAATGGCAGGGTGGCCACCGGGGAGCTGTTTTTT. As protein: CASNGRVATGELFF.

This clonotype has more than one count but fewer than ten. The V and J genes are TRBV24-1 and TRBJ2-3; 10 bases are shared with TRBD2. Trimming took 3 bases from V and 1 from J; bases not matched to a gene: 9. Per germline, CDR1 KGHDR and CDR2 SFDVKD. CDR3 length: 18 amino acids. CDR3 DNA sequence: TGTGCCACCAGTGATGGCCCGAGCGGGGGGGCCGGCACAGATACGCAGTATTTT. Protein product: CATSDGPSGGAGTDTQYF.

V usage is TRBV4-3 and J usage is TRBJ1-1; no clear D. V lost 0 bases to trimming and J lost 6 bases, with 17 bases between them. The CDR3 sequence is 16 residues long. Germline CDR1 is LGHNA and CDR2 is YSLEER. This CDR3 is CASSQDGSGQAPEAFF. The CDR3 DNA reads TGCGCCAGCAGCCAAGATGGGTCAGGCCAGGCCCCTGAAGCTTTCTTT.

The sample holds a few counts of this clonotype. This chain connects TRBV29-1 to TRBJ1-2; TRBD1 matches 8 bases. This CDR3 comprises 12 residues. Germline-derived CDR1 and CDR2 are SQVTM and ANQGSEA. V shed 3 bases, J shed 8 bases, and the junction held 5 bases outside the gene matches. The CDR3 bases are TGCAGCGTTGAGCAGGGGGCTCTAGGCTACACCTTC. It is translated as CSVEQGALGYTF.

This clonotype was observed a few times. This rearrangement joins TRBV5-5 to TRBJ1-1; 7 bases line up with TRBD1. The germline CDR1 and CDR2 sequences are SGHKS and YYEKEE (reference sequence). The CDR3 consists of 14 residues. After removal of 4 bases from V and 3 bases from J, the junction contained 6 bases not matched to a gene. The DNA of the CDR3 is TGTGCCAGCAGCCTGGGACAGCCTGACACTGAAGCTTTCTTT. Protein: CASSLGQPDTEAFF.

The CDR3: CSARDLGAAGNTIYF. CDR3 DNA: TGCAGTGCTAGAGATTTAGGGGCAGCGGGGAACACCATATATTTT. The chain carries TRBV20-1 and TRBJ1-3; tentative D call: TRBD1 (5 bases). CDR1 and CDR2 (germline): DFQATT, SNEGSKA (reference sequence). With 0 bases removed from V and 7 bases from J, the gap between germline ends came to 16 bases. This CDR3 comprises 15 residues.

The chain recombines TRBV15 with TRBJ2-3, with 14 bases aligning to TRBD2. CDR1 is LNHNV and CDR2 is YYDKDF in the germline V gene (reference sequence). The CDR3 has 18 amino acids. V lost 0 bases, J lost 7 bases, and 9 bases stayed unmatched. CDR3: CATSRDVRLAGGSYTQYF. The CDR3 DNA reads TGTGCCACCAGCAGAGATGTGCGACTAGCGGGGGGGTCTTATACGCAGTATTTT.

This clonotype has just a few counts. The chain links TRBV7-2 to TRBJ2-5, with 12 positions matching TRBD2. The CDR3 spans 15 residues. Germline-derived CDR1 and CDR2 are SGHTA and FQGNSA. V shed 3 bases, J shed 4 bases, and the junction held 3 bases outside the gene matches. CDR3 amino acids: CASSFLAGGRETQYF. CDR3 sequence (DNA): TGTGCCAGCAGCTTTCTAGCGGGGGGGCGAGAGACCCAGTACTTC.

J is TRBJ2-7 and V is TRBV5-6, with D perhaps assigned TRBD1 or TRBD2 (5 bases each). Trimming took 3 bases from V and 4 from J, leaving 20 bases between them. Germline V CDR1 and CDR2: SGHDT, YYEEEE. The CDR3 is 16 amino acids. The CDR3 reads CASSSDLGVLGYEQYF. The CDR3 nucleotides read TGTGCCAGCAGCTCGGATCTGGGGGTGTTAGGATACGAGCAGTACTTC.

This chain joins TRBV12-3 or TRBV12-4 and TRBJ2-1, with TRBD2 matching 14 bases. The junction had 5 bases not matched to a gene; V was cut back by 6 bases and J by 10 bases. This CDR3 is built from 14 residues. The DNA for the CDR3 is TGTGCCAGCAGGGGGGGACTAGCGGGAGCCGAGCAGTTCTTC. As protein: CASRGGLAGAEQFF.

In its sample, this clonotype was seen many times. V is TRBV20-1 and J is TRBJ2-3; TRBD2 aligns across 14 bases. There are 15 residues in the CDR3. From germline, CDR1 is DFQATT and CDR2 SNEGSKA (reference sequence). V was clipped by 1 base and J by 8 bases; unmatched bases: 5. CDR3 coding DNA: TGCAGTGCTAGAGGACTAGCGGGGGGGCTGGGTACGCAGTATTTT. This translates into CSARGLAGGLGTQYF.

This clonotype was counted a few times. This chain connects TRBV6-5 to TRBJ2-1; 14 bases are shared with TRBD2. Germline CDR1 and CDR2: MNHEY and SVGAGI. With 4 bases clipped from V and 6 bases from J, the junction kept 11 bases outside the gene matches. The CDR3 is made up of 18 amino acids. The CDR3 bases are TGTGCCAGCAGTTCACGTCCCGGGACTAGCGGGAGAAGCAATGAGCAGTTCTTC. Residues: CASSSRPGTSGRSNEQFF.

The chain is built from TRBV29-1 and TRBJ2-1; 8 bases match TRBD1. CDR3 length equals 14 residues. The ends lost 2 bases at V and 10 bases at J; junction bases unmatched: 10. The germline V gene encodes CDR1 SQVTM and CDR2 ANQGSEA. The CDR3 reads CSVEPRQGRREQFF. In nucleotides, the CDR3 is TGCAGCGTTGAACCTCGACAGGGGCGTCGGGAGCAGTTCTTC.

The V and J genes are TRBV27 and TRBJ2-5; D remains unclear. Germline assignment: CDR1 MNHEY and CDR2 SMNVEV (reference sequence). CDR3 length equals 13 residues. Trimming took off 0 bases at V and 5 bases at J, with 7 bases between the two ends. The CDR3 DNA follows: TGTGCCAGCAGTTTATCGTGGTGGGAGACCCAGTACTTC. This encodes CASSLSWWETQYF.